The rows below give T cell receptor beta chains drawn from one sample of a study of cytomegalovirus exposure and HLA in healthy donors. TCRdb's copy holds only in-frame clones and misses some; the assay was immunoSEQ multiplex PCR. The table records fewer than 120,000 clones, about 73% of them present only once. Sample: PBMCs. Every receptor here comes from a woman aged 25 to 45 in good health and CMV-seronegative. Each CDR3 is given with its conserved first and last residue. The D gene is left open where the match is weak. Size values are once, few and many counts, or a class for expanded clones, and some rows have none.

length	D	J	V	size	DNA	CDR3
16	.	TRBJ1-1	TRBV29-1	.	TGCAGCGTTGAAGGGGGGCCGGTTCGAGGGGGCACTGAAGCTTTCTTT	CSVEGGPVRGGTEAFF
14	TRBD1	TRBJ1-5	TRBV6-5	.	TGTGCCAGCAGCCCAGACAGGGGAAATCAGCCCCAGCATTTT	CASSPDRGNQPQHF
14	.	TRBJ1-4	TRBV6-5	once	TGTGCCAGCAGCGTCGGGGGACGGGCTGAAAAACTGTTTTTT	CASSVGGRAEKLFF
14	.	TRBJ2-7	TRBV25-1	.	TGTGCCAGCAGTGAATATCACGGGAGTAACGAGCAGTACTTC	CASSEYHGSNEQYF
15	TRBD2	TRBJ2-1	TRBV9	.	TGTGCCAGCAGCGTAGTTGCGGGGGGCTGGAATGAGCAGTTCTTC	CASSVVAGGWNEQFF
15	.	TRBJ2-3	TRBV5-1	.	TGCGCCAGCAGGTTGGTCCCAGGTAGCACAGATACGCAGTATTTT	CASRLVPGSTDTQYF
16	.	TRBJ2-7	TRBV4-1	.	TGCGCCAGCAGCCAAGAGGGCTCCTTAAGATCCTACGAGCAGTACTTC	CASSQEGSLRSYEQYF
15	TRBD1	TRBJ2-2	TRBV11-2	.	TGTGCCAGCAGCTTAGACAGGGGGTCGTCCGGGGAGCTGTTTTTT	CASSLDRGSSGELFF
20	TRBD2	TRBJ2-2	TRBV7-3	.	TGTGCCAGCAGCTTAAGTGGTCCGGGGACTAGCGGGAGAAGGACCGGGGAGCTGTTTTTT	CASSLSGPGTSGRRTGELFF
13	.	TRBJ2-2	TRBV28	.	TGTGCCAGCAGGAACAGGGCTGGCGGGGAGCTGTTTTTT	CASRNRAGGELFF
14	.	TRBJ1-5	TRBV19	once	TGTGCCAGTACCTCGAATTTCCTGGCACAGCCCCAGCATTTT	CASTSNFLAQPQHF
15	.	TRBJ2-1	TRBV4-2	few	TGTGCCAGCAGCCAAGACGGGACTGGCATCAATGAGCAGTTCTTC	CASSQDGTGINEQFF
13	.	TRBJ2-1	TRBV5-6	.	TGTGCCAGCAGCTTTTCAGGCCGTGATGAGCAGTTCTTC	CASSFSGRDEQFF
17	TRBD1	TRBJ2-7	TRBV9	.	TGTGCCAGCAGCGCCACCGCCGGGACAGGGAGATACTACGAGCAGTACTTC	CASSATAGTGRYYEQYF
16	.	TRBJ2-1	TRBV2	.	TGTGCCAGCAGTGGCTGGAGGCGGAGCTCCTACAATGAGCAGTTCTTC	CASSGWRRSSYNEQFF
13	.	TRBJ1-1	TRBV9	few	TGTGCCAGCAGCGTATACGGGAACACTGAAGCTTTCTTT	CASSVYGNTEAFF
13	.	TRBJ2-1	TRBV7-8	.	TGTGCCAGCAGCTTAGTCGGAGACAATGAGCAGTTCTTC	CASSLVGDNEQFF
15	.	TRBJ2-5	TRBV5-4	.	TGTGCCAGCGGGATAGCGGAGTCGGTCGTAGAGACCCAGTACTTC	CASGIAESVVETQYF
13	.	TRBJ2-3	TRBV30	.	TGTGCCTGGAGCGTGAGCGATACAGATACGCAGTATTTT	CAWSVSDTDTQYF
15	TRBD1	TRBJ2-5	TRBV5-4	.	TGTGCCAGCAGCTCTAACAGGGGGCCACAAGAGACCCAGTACTTC	CASSSNRGPQETQYF
14	TRBD1	TRBJ1-1	TRBV7-2	.	TGTGCCAGCAGCTGGGACAGGGGACAAACTGAAGCTTTCTTT	CASSWDRGQTEAFF
16	.	TRBJ2-3	TRBV7-2	.	TGTGCCAGCAGCTTATATGGAGCCCAATCTAAAGATACGCAGTATTTT	CASSLYGAQSKDTQYF